These T cell receptor beta chains were read from a single sample in a study of blood T cell repertoires in COVID-19. Assay: immunoSEQ multiplex PCR; the TCRdb copy retains only in-frame clones and omits some. The table has more than 350,000 clones, 80% to 90% seen once; the top ten hold around 10%. What was sequenced was PBMCs or T cells enriched from blood (not recorded which). These receptors were taken from a woman aged 50 to 60 who had recovered from COVID-19. Each CDR3 is given without its conserved first and last residue. Fields, in order: clone size, V gene, CDR3 protein. Some rows mark clone size as missing; the rest say once, few, many or name a class of expanded clone.

.,TRBV7-3,ASSQSPPGTAIYNEQF
.,TRBV6-4,ASSVNGGEDEQF
.,TRBV6-5,ATRLPLGVDNEQF
few,TRBV7-9,ASSQRTETYEQY
.,TRBV19,ASSLPGQAHNEQF
.,TRBV20-1,SAPRTDGYT
.,TRBV10-3,AISGIVAGGSLEAF
once,TRBV5-1,ASSLSGDQPQH
.,TRBV28,ASSPWDSSYEQY
.,TRBV2,ASSYGSSGNTIY
few,TRBV6-5,ASRDSHTEAF
once,TRBV6-1,ASSEQGYHYEQY
.,TRBV9,ASSLNTGEKLF
.,TRBV27,ASSLSGGNQPQH
.,TRBV19,ASSIAGLTNYGYT
few,TRBV7-2,ASSTLQGHEQY
.,TRBV29-1,SAVGQSGTSYNEQF
.,TRBV28,ASSFGGTSSYEQY
.,TRBV4-1,ASSQLALVTGELF
few,TRBV5-1,ASSLYIGAGYGYT
.,TRBV6-5,ASHRQGNYEQY
.,TRBV4-3,ASSQEVLANSYNEQF
.,TRBV2,ASRNRGTAGGYT
.,TRBV29-1,SVEGEASGGQSTDTQY
.,TRBV4-1,ASSSLGGTEQF
.,TRBV2,ASSVGGALNEQF
.,TRBV29-1,SVDDGSGREQY
.,TRBV19,ASSGAAGDHYGYT
.,TRBV28,ASSFRDRVNEQY
.,TRBV27,ASSFPPGSYNEQF
.,TRBV4-3,ASSQGTRTQY
.,TRBV12-5,ASGPGTGDPYEQY
.,TRBV19,ASRSRGDSRGYT
.,TRBV30,AWSWEGGRETQY
once,TRBV25-1,ASSRYDYYEQY
.,TRBV15,ATSPSGGIGYGYT
.,TRBV5-6,ASSPIEASYNEQF
.,TRBV14,ASSQIGGLHNSPLH
.,TRBV5-1,ASTDLDRFRNEQF
.,TRBV4-1,ASSQGQGEELF
.,TRBV19,ASKLRQGKTDTQY
once,TRBV9,ASSVAGRGNHYGYT
.,TRBV27,ASSLGQNYGYT
once,TRBV9,ASSVAPIRNTIY
.,TRBV3-1/TRBV3-2,ASSPQSRGRRGYT
once,TRBV27,ASSAQGYEQY
.,TRBV2,ASSAPNTEAF
.,TRBV18,ASSPGTGVIPGYGYT
.,TRBV29-1,SVGGQGKMNTEAF
.,TRBV2,ASRTGEYQPQH